Listed here are 7 T cell receptor beta chains from one sample, sequenced in a study of cytomegalovirus exposure and HLA in healthy donors. 60 Vbeta and 13 Jbeta primers were used in PCR. Profiling relied on immunoSEQ multiplex PCR, and the TCRdb table lists in-frame clones only, not all of them. This repertoire shows roughly 120,000 clones, more than 60% found once; its top ten account for around 6.6%. Sequenced input: PBMCs. The receptors here all came from a man aged 30 to 39 in good health and CMV-seropositive.

This clone was detected once. The rearrangement joins TRBV2 to TRBJ2-7, with no clear D. The ends were cut back, 7 bases at V and 0 bases at J, with 4 bases in the middle. The germline gives CDR1 SNHLY, CDR2 FYNNEI. This CDR3 comprises 11 residues. In DNA, the CDR3 is TGTGCCAGCACCCTCTCCTACGAGCAGTACTTC. This codes for CASTLSYEQYF. The entire variable domain, with the rest obtained from reference TRBV2 and TRBJ2-7, is as follows: EPEVTQTPSHQVTQMGQEVILRCVPISNHLYFYWYRQILGQKVEFLVSFYNNEISEKSEIFDDQFSVERPDGSNFTLKIRSTKLEDSAMYFCASTLSYEQYFGPGTRLTVT.

The V call is TRBV5-1, the J call TRBJ2-1, with D tentatively TRBD1 (5 bases). The germline V and J ends were trimmed by 0 bases and 9 bases, with 13 bases remaining between them. CDR1 and CDR2 (germline): SGHRS, YFSETQ. This CDR3 contains 14 residues. The CDR3, as DNA: TGCGCCAGCAGCTTGGAGGGGCGAAAGAGTGAGCAGTTCTTC. Amino acids: CASSLEGRKSEQFF.

The chain employs TRBV10-3 and TRBJ2-1; 7 nucleotides agree with TRBD2. The CDR3 spans 13 residues. Germline assignment: CDR1 ENHRY and CDR2 SYGVKD. J lost 8 bases, V lost 2 bases, and 3 bases had no gene match. For the CDR3, the DNA is TGTGCCATCAGTGAGACTAGCGACCATGAGCAGTTCTTC. This gives the protein CAISETSDHEQFF.

The chain combines TRBV28 with TRBJ2-3; 7 positions agree with TRBD2. The CDR3 length is 17 residues. V gave up 1 base and J gave up 2 bases; unmatched junction bases: 9. Germline loops: CDR1 MDHEN, CDR2 SYDVKM. CDR3 sequence reads: CASSLSTSSVLTDTQYF. DNA for the CDR3: TGTGCCAGCAGTTTATCGACTAGCAGTGTCCTCACAGATACGCAGTATTTT.

The V and J genes are TRBV19 and TRBJ1-6; TRBD1 agrees at 9 bases. Germline V CDR1 and CDR2: LNHDA, SQIVND (reference sequence). This CDR3 region has 15 residues. J was trimmed by 8 bases and V by 4 bases; bases with no gene match: 6. DNA of the CDR3: TGTGCCAGTAGTACCAGGACAGGGGCCTATTCACCCCTCCACTTT. Translation gives CASSTRTGAYSPLHF.

This chain joins TRBV7-9 and TRBJ2-1; no definite D call. Germline V gene data show CDR1 as SEHNR and CDR2 as FQNEAQ (reference sequence). V shed 4 bases and J shed 8 bases, with 6 bases lying between them. This CDR3 is 11 amino acids long. CDR3 protein: CASSYMYEQFF. Written as DNA, the CDR3 is TGTGCCAGCAGCTATATGTATGAGCAGTTCTTC.

The V gene is TRBV15, the J gene TRBJ2-2, with TRBD2 identical over 10 bases. Germline values: CDR1 LNHNV, CDR2 YYDKDF (reference sequence). The CDR3 has 17 residues. V gave up 2 bases and J gave up 2 bases; unmatched junction bases: 5. CDR3 bases: TGTGCCACCAGCAGAAAGCGGGGGGGCGTCAACACCGGGGAGCTGTTTTTT. It is translated as CATSRKRGGVNTGELFF.